This T cell receptor (beta chain) came from a study of T cell responses to AZD1222 COVID-19 vaccine. Study-level results: Repertoires were obtained solely post-peak T cell response. Nearly half of spike-specific TCRs reportedly target variant regions that are unmutated in the B.1.351 and B.1.1.7 variants.

TCRdb's table, derived via immunoSEQ multiplex PCR, lists solely in-frame clones and lacks some. Of 69,000 or so clones in the sample, 87% were seen once. This CDR3 has 15 amino acids. Trimming removed 0 bases at V and 3 bases at J, with 10 bases between. Germline assignment: CDR1 SGHRS and CDR2 YFSETQ. This clone is a singleton in its sample. What it recognizes is unknown. The sample in question was peripheral blood, obtained 28 days after the second AZD1222 dose. The chain recombines TRBV5-1 with TRBJ1-5; D is undetermined. The clonotype was recovered from an adult who received the AZD1222 COVID-19 vaccine. For the CDR3, the DNA is TGCGCCAGCAGCTTGGACCCTAAGGCCAATCAGCCCCAGCATTTT. Its translation is CASSLDPKANQPQHF.